The rows below give T cell receptor beta chains drawn from one sample of a study of early T cells in non-severe SARS-CoV-2 infection. MiXCR, run by TCRdb on the 5' RACE reads, gives a single entry per CDR3 protein. The sample includes roughly 34,000 distinct CDR3 sequences, 5% to 7% of them seen just once. Sequenced material: whole blood. The receptor set was obtained from an adult who was a healthcare worker with PCR-confirmed SARS-CoV-2 infection or an uninfected control (not recorded which). The CDR3 runs from the conserved cysteine through the conserved F or W. D genes are given only for firm matches. Expanded clones are given a class, and other clones once, few, many or no size at all.

V	J	size	D	CDR3	DNA
TRBV27	TRBJ2-6	-	-	CASSLYRVVSSGANVLTF	TGTGCCAGCAGTTTATACCGGGTCGTATCGTCTGGGGCCAACGTCCTGACCTTC
TRBV5-5	TRBJ1-1	-	TRBD1	CASSLEVTGGANTEAFF	TGTGCCAGCAGCTTGGAGGTGACAGGGGGAGCGAACACTGAAGCTTTCTTT
TRBV4-2	TRBJ2-2	many	TRBD1	CASSLGQVPGELFF	TGTGCCAGCAGCCTGGGACAGGTTCCCGGGGAGCTGTTTTTT
TRBV20-1	TRBJ1-2	many	-	CSARGGTEAGYTF	TGCAGTGCTAGAGGGGGGACGGAGGCTGGCTACACCTTC
TRBV7-2	TRBJ2-2	many	TRBD1	CASSHITGQGYTGELFF	TGTGCCAGCAGCCACATTACAGGACAGGGGTACACCGGGGAGCTGTTTTTT
TRBV6-5	TRBJ1-2	many	-	CASSPRAGTGYGYTF	TGTGCCAGCAGTCCTCGCGCGGGGACGGGCTATGGCTACACCTTC
TRBV6-5	TRBJ2-1	-	-	CASTSHNEQFF	TGTGCCAGCACCTCCCACAATGAGCAGTTCTTC
TRBV20-1	TRBJ2-1	many	-	CSARDGAGQFF	TGCAGTGCTAGAGATGGGGCCGGGCAGTTCTTC
TRBV30	TRBJ2-4	-	-	CAWRSGGGNIQYF	TGTGCCTGGAGATCCGGGGGCGGAAACATTCAGTACTTC
TRBV12-3/TRBV12-4	TRBJ2-1	few	TRBD2	CASSSLADLYNEQFF	TGTGCCAGCAGTTCCCTAGCGGACCTTTACAATGAGCAGTTCTTC
TRBV28	TRBJ2-1	few	-	CASTRDEDNEQFF	TGTGCCAGCACCCGGGACGAAGACAATGAGCAGTTCTTC
TRBV10-2	TRBJ1-1	-	TRBD1	CATISTGGTEAFF	TGCGCCACCATCTCTACAGGGGGCACTGAAGCTTTCTTT
TRBV13	TRBJ2-3	few	-	CASSRSTDTQYF	TGTGCCAGCAGCCGGAGCACAGATACGCAGTATTTT
TRBV3-1	TRBJ2-7	-	-	CASSQVGYEQYF	TGTGCCAGCAGCCAAGTCGGATACGAGCAGTACTTC
TRBV5-4	TRBJ2-5	many	TRBD1	CASSLAHGTGGETQYF	TGTGCCAGCAGCTTGGCTCACGGGACAGGGGGTGAGACCCAGTACTTC
TRBV11-2	TRBJ1-6	medium-sized	TRBD1	CASSLRQGGGSPLHF	TGTGCCAGCAGCTTAAGACAGGGCGGGGGTTCACCCCTCCACTTT
TRBV5-1	TRBJ1-1	few	TRBD1	CASRSPGQVNMNTEAFF	TGCGCCAGCCGATCCCCGGGACAGGTGAACATGAACACTGAAGCTTTCTTT
TRBV20-1	TRBJ1-2	many	TRBD1	CSATAGQASINYGYTF	TGCAGTGCAACCGCGGGACAGGCGTCGATTAACTATGGCTACACCTTC
TRBV10-2	TRBJ2-3	many	-	CASMGDTQYF	TGCGCCAGCATGGGAGATACGCAGTATTTT
TRBV18	TRBJ2-7	-	TRBD2	CASSPLLAGFYEQYF	TGTGCCAGCTCACCGCTGCTAGCGGGGTTCTACGAGCAGTACTTC
TRBV20-1	TRBJ2-1	many	TRBD1	CSASKTGGAYNEQFF	TGCAGTGCTAGCAAAACAGGGGGCGCATACAATGAGCAGTTCTTC
TRBV28	TRBJ1-4	few	TRBD1	CASSPGTGYEKLFF	TGTGCCAGCAGTCCGGGGACAGGGTATGAAAAACTGTTTTTT
TRBV29-1	TRBJ2-1	many	-	CSLIAGYNEQFF	TGCAGCCTAATCGCGGGCTACAATGAGCAGTTCTTC
TRBV28	TRBJ2-7	many	-	CASSPTDSYEQYF	TGTGCCAGCAGTCCTACAGACTCCTACGAGCAGTACTTC
TRBV24-1	TRBJ2-3	many	TRBD2	CATSDWTSGATDTQYF	TGTGCCACCAGTGATTGGACTAGCGGAGCCACAGATACGCAGTATTTT
TRBV29-1	TRBJ2-7	many	-	CSACRTAPNEQYF	TGCAGCGCATGTCGGACAGCCCCTAACGAGCAGTACTTC
TRBV15	TRBJ2-7	many	-	CATSPDPRQVPSYEQYF	TGTGCCACCAGCCCCGACCCACGACAGGTACCCTCCTACGAGCAGTACTTC
TRBV25-1	TRBJ2-3	many	TRBD1	CASSEYPDRGLTDTQYF	TGTGCCAGCAGTGAATATCCAGACAGGGGGCTCACAGATACGCAGTATTTT
TRBV5-1	TRBJ1-2	many	-	CASSLDGAGRSGNGYTF	TGCGCCAGCAGCTTGGACGGTGCCGGGAGGAGTGGGAATGGCTACACCTTC
TRBV20-1	TRBJ1-6	many	TRBD1	CSARRGGTGSDNSPLHF	TGCAGTGCTAGACGGGGCGGGACAGGCTCTGACAATTCACCCCTCCACTTT
TRBV20-1	TRBJ2-3	many	-	CSARDRTSSDTQYF	TGCAGTGCTAGAGACAGGACGTCTTCAGATACGCAGTATTTT
TRBV20-1	TRBJ2-7	many	-	CSAIGQIYEQYF	TGCAGTGCCATCGGACAGATCTACGAGCAGTACTTC
TRBV10-3	TRBJ2-3	many	-	CAISDAAGISTDTQYF	TGTGCCATCAGTGATGCTGCGGGAATAAGCACAGATACGCAGTATTTT
TRBV11-1	TRBJ2-6	many	-	CASSDRIGPVSGANVLTF	TGTGCCAGCAGCGACCGTATCGGCCCTGTTTCTGGGGCCAACGTCCTGACTTTC
TRBV6-2/TRBV6-3	TRBJ2-4	many	-	CASSRPPGRAKNIQYF	TGTGCCAGCAGCCGACCGCCAGGGAGAGCCAAAAACATTCAGTACTTC
TRBV13	TRBJ2-7	few	-	CASSLGWTPVYEQYF	TGTGCCAGCAGCTTAGGGTGGACTCCGGTCTACGAGCAGTACTTC
TRBV6-1	TRBJ2-5	many	TRBD1	CASIRDRGRETQYF	TGTGCCAGCATCCGGGACAGGGGGCGCGAGACCCAGTACTTC
TRBV7-2	TRBJ2-7	few	-	CASSPGLAREQYF	TGTGCCAGCAGCCCCGGCCTAGCTCGGGAGCAGTACTTC
TRBV12-3/TRBV12-4	TRBJ2-7	few	-	CASSEAYEQYF	TGTGCCAGCAGCGAGGCCTACGAGCAGTACTTC
TRBV2	TRBJ1-2	many	-	CASSEMAGGGYGYTF	TGTGCCAGCAGTGAAATGGCTGGGGGGGGCTATGGCTACACCTTC
TRBV19	TRBJ1-5	-	TRBD1	CASSPTGGNQPQHF	TGTGCCAGTAGTCCAACAGGGGGCAATCAGCCCCAGCATTTT
TRBV6-5	TRBJ1-2	few	TRBD1	CASRNRGDYGYTF	TGTGCCAGCAGAAACAGGGGGGATTATGGCTACACCTTC
TRBV5-5	TRBJ2-1	medium-sized	-	CASSLATGLSYNEQFF	TGTGCCAGCAGCTTGGCTACGGGACTCTCCTACAATGAGCAGTTCTTC
TRBV7-2	TRBJ1-1	medium-sized	TRBD1	CASSQDRDRATEAFF	TGTGCCAGCAGCCAAGACCGGGACAGGGCCACTGAAGCTTTCTTT
TRBV10-3	TRBJ2-5	few	-	CAISRGEQETQYF	TGTGCCATCAGCCGAGGAGAGCAAGAGACCCAGTACTTC
TRBV20-1	TRBJ1-2	few	-	CQRGGGYTF	TGTCAGAGGGGGGGTGGCTACACCTTC
TRBV24-1	TRBJ2-1	medium-sized	-	CATSDTGTSVSYNEQFF	TGTGCCACCAGTGATACCGGGACTTCCGTCTCCTACAATGAGCAGTTCTTC
TRBV19	TRBJ1-5	many	TRBD1	CASSPDRGSNQPQHF	TGTGCCAGTAGTCCAGACAGGGGTAGCAATCAGCCCCAGCATTTT
TRBV4-1	TRBJ2-3	many	-	CASSQFGGSTDTQYF	TGCGCCAGCAGCCAATTTGGCGGGAGCACAGATACGCAGTATTTT
TRBV20-1	TRBJ2-3	few	TRBD2	CSASGASGERDTQYF	TGCAGTGCTAGTGGGGCTAGCGGGGAGAGAGATACGCAGTATTTT
TRBV18	TRBJ1-6	many	-	CASSTMDNSPLHF	TGTGCCAGCTCTACCATGGATAATTCACCCCTCCACTTT
TRBV15	TRBJ2-1	many	TRBD2	CATSTEVRASGNNEQFF	TGTGCCACCAGCACCGAAGTGAGGGCTAGCGGGAACAATGAGCAGTTCTTC
TRBV7-9	TRBJ1-1	many	TRBD1	CASSFLDRGVTEAFF	TGTGCCAGCAGCTTCTTGGACAGGGGGGTCACTGAAGCTTTCTTT
TRBV7-8	TRBJ1-1	few	-	CASSPREGRANTEAFF	TGTGCCAGCAGCCCTAGGGAAGGGAGGGCGAACACTGAAGCTTTCTTT
TRBV7-6	TRBJ1-5	-	-	CASSLEFLPENQPQHF	TGTGCCAGCAGCTTAGAGTTTCTACCAGAAAATCAGCCCCAGCATTTT
TRBV20-1	TRBJ2-4	few	TRBD1	CSADRRPNIQYF	TGCAGTGCGGACAGGAGGCCCAACATTCAGTACTTC
TRBV12-3/TRBV12-4	TRBJ1-3	many	TRBD1	CASSLGGTGSGNTIYF	TGTGCCAGCAGTTTAGGGGGGACAGGCTCTGGAAACACCATATATTTT
TRBV7-2	TRBJ2-2	many	TRBD2	CASSGLAGGTGELFF	TGTGCCAGCAGCGGACTAGCGGGGGGGACCGGGGAGCTGTTTTTT
TRBV28	TRBJ2-3	many	TRBD2	CASSSWGGGLDTQYF	TGTGCCAGCAGCTCCTGGGGCGGGGGACTAGATACGCAGTATTTT